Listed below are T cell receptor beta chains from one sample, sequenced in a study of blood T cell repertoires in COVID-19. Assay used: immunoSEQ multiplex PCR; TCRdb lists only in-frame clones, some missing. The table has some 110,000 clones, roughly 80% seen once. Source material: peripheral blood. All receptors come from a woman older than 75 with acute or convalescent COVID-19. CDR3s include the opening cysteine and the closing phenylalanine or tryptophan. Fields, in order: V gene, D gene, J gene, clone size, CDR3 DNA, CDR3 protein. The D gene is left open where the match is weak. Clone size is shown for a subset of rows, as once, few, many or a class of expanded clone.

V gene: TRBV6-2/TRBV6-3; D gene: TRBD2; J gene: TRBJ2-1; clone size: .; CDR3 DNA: TGTGCCAGCAGTTACATCAGCGGGGGGTGGTACAATGAGCAGTTCTTC; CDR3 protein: CASSYISGGWYNEQFF
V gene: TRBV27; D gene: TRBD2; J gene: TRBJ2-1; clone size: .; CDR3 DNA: TGTGCCAGCAGTTCCACCATAGCGGGAGGGGGTCACAATGAGCAGTTCTTC; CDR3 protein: CASSSTIAGGGHNEQFF
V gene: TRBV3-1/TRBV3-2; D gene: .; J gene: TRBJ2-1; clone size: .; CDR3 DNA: TGTGCCAGCAGCCGTCAAGGCGGGCATGAGCAGTTCTTC; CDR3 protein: CASSRQGGHEQFF
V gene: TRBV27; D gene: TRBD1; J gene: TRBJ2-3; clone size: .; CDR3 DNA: TGTGCCAGCAGTTTAAGAAACAGGGGGGCAGATACGCAGTATTTT; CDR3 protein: CASSLRNRGADTQYF
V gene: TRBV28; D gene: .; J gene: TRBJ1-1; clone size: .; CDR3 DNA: TGTGCCAGCAGTCCTCCAGTGAACACTGAAGCTTTCTTT; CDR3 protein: CASSPPVNTEAFF
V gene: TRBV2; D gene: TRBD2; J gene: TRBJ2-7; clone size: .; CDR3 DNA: TGTGCCAGCAGTGGGCTAGCGGGGTACGAGCAGTACTTC; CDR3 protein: CASSGLAGYEQYF
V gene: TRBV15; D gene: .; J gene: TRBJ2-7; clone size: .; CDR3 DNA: TGTGCCACCAGCAGAGATCATCGAGGCTCAGAGGACGAGCAGTACTTC; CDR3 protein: CATSRDHRGSEDEQYF
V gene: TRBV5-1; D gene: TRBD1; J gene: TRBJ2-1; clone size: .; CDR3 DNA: TGCGCCAGCAGCTCCACCGGGACAGGGGGCCGGGAGCAGTTCTTC; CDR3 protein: CASSSTGTGGREQFF
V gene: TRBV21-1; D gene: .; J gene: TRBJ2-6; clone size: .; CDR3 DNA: .; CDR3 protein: CASSKVAAGANVLTF
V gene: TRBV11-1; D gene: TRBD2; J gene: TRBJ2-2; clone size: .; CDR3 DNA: TGTGCCAGCAGCTTAGCAAGTAGGGAGGGGAACACCGGGGAGCTGTTTTTT; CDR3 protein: CASSLASREGNTGELFF
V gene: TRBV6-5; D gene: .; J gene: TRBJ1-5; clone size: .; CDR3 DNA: TGTGCCAGCAGTTACAAATTCCAAAGCAATCAGCCCCAGCATTTT; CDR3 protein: CASSYKFQSNQPQHF
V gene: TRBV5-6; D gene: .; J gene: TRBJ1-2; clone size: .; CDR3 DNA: TGTGCCAGCAGACCCACAGGGAACTATGGCTACACCTTC; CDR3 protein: CASRPTGNYGYTF
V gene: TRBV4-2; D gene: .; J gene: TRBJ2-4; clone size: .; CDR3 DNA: TGTGCCAGCAGCCAAGAACAGTTAAGCATTCAGTACTTC; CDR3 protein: CASSQEQLSIQYF
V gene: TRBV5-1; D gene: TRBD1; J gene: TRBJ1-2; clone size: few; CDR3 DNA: TGCGCCAGCAGCTTGGGACGGTACTTGCAGGGGGGAACCTATGGCTACACCTTC; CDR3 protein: CASSLGRYLQGGTYGYTF
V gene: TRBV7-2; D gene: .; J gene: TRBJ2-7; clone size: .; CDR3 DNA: TGTGCCAGCAGCTTAGATACGGGCTACGAGCAGTACTTC; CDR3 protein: CASSLDTGYEQYF
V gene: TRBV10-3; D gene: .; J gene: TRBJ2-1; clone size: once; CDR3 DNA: TGTGCCATCAGCCGCCCTAACAATGAGCAGTTCTTC; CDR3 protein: CAISRPNNEQFF
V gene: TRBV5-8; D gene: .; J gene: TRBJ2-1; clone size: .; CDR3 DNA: TGTGCCAGCAGCTTTGGTGGCAGCTCCTACAATGAGCAGTTCTTC; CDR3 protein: CASSFGGSSYNEQFF
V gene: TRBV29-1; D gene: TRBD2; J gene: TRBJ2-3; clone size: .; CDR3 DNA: TGCAGCGTTCTAACTAGCGGAACAGATACGCAGTATTTT; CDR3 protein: CSVLTSGTDTQYF
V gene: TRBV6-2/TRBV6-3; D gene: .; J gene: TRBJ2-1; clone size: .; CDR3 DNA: TGTGCCAGCAGCCGCCGATGGCGGGGCAATGAGCAGTTCTTC; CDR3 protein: CASSRRWRGNEQFF
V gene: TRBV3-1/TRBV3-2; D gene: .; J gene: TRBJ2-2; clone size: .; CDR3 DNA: TGTGCCAGCAGCCTCTCTGACAGGATTGAGACCGGGGAGCTGTTTTTT; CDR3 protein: CASSLSDRIETGELFF
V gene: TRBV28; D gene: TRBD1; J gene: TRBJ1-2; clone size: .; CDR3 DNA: TGTGCCAGCAGCTACGGGACAGCAAACTATGGCTACACCTTC; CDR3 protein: CASSYGTANYGYTF
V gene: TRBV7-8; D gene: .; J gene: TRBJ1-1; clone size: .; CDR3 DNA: TGTGCCAGCAGCTTAGCGCAGGGGCTTGAAGCTTTCTTT; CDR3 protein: CASSLAQGLEAFF
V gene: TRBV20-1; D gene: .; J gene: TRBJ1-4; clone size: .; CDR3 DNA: TGCAGTGCTCCTTCTAAGGAAAAACTGTTTTTT; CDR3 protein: CSAPSKEKLFF
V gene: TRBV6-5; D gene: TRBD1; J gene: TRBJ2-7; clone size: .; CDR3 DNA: TGTGCCAGCAGTTCTACAGGGGGCTACGAGCAGTACTTC; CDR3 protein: CASSSTGGYEQYF
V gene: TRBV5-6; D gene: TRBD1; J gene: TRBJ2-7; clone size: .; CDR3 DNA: TGTGCCAGCAGAAGGACAGGGTCATCCTACGAGCAGTACTTC; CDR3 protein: CASRRTGSSYEQYF
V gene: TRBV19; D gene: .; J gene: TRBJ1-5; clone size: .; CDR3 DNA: TGTGCCAGTAGCGCGAGCGGTAACAATCAGCCCCAGCATTTT; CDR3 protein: CASSASGNNQPQHF
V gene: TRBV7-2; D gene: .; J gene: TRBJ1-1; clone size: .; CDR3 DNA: TGTGCCAGCAGCTTTTCACGCGGGACTGAAGCTTTCTTT; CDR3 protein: CASSFSRGTEAFF
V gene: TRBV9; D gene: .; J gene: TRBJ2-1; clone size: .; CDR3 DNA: TGTGCCAGCAGCGTAAGTCTCGACTCCCTCGGTGAGCAGTTCTTC; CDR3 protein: CASSVSLDSLGEQFF
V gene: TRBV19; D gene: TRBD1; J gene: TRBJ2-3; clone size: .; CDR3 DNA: TGTGCCAGTAGTATAGATCGGTCCGGACAGGGGCGCACAGATACGCAGTATTTT; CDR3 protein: CASSIDRSGQGRTDTQYF
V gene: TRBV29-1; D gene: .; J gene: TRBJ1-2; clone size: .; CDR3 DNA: TGCAGCGTCTCTCAACGAGGCGGGAACTATGGCTACACCTTC; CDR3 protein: CSVSQRGGNYGYTF
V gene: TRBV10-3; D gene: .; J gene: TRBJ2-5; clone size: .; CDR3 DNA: TGTGCCATCAGTGAGTCAGGGGTAGAGACCCAGTACTTC; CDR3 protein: CAISESGVETQYF
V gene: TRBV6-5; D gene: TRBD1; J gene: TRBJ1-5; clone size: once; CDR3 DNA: TGTGCCAGCATCCGGGACAGCCGCCAACAGCCCCAGCATTTT; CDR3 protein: CASIRDSRQQPQHF
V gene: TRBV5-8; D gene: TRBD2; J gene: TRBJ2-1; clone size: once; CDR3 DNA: TGTGCCAGCAGCTTGGGGGCTAGCGGTACCTACAATGAGCAGTTCTTC; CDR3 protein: CASSLGASGTYNEQFF
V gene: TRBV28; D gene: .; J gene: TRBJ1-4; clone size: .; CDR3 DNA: TGTGCCAGCAGGTGGCAGGGAAAGCGGGATGAAAAACTGTTTTTT; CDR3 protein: CASRWQGKRDEKLFF
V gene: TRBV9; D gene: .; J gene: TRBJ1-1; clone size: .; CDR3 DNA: TGTGCCAGCAGCGTAGAGCCTAACACTGAAGCTTTCTTT; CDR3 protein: CASSVEPNTEAFF
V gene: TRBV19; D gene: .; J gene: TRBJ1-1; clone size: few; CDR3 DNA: TGTGCCAGTAGTGCTCCTAGGGAAGCTTTCTTT; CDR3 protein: CASSAPREAFF
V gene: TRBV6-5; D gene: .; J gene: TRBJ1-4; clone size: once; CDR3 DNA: TGTGCCAGCAGTCGACAGAACACTAATGAAAAACTGTTTTTT; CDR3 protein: CASSRQNTNEKLFF
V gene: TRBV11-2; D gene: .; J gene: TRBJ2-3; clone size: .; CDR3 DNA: TGTGCCAGCAGCTTAGATTCGAGTGTCCACCCGGGCACAGATACGCAGTATTTT; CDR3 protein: CASSLDSSVHPGTDTQYF
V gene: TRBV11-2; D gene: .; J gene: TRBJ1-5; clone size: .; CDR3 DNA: TGTGCCAGCAGCTCAGGGAACAATCAGCCCCAGCATTTT; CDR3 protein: CASSSGNNQPQHF
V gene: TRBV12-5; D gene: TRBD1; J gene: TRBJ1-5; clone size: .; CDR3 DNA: TGTGCTAGTGGTTTGTCGGGACAGGCTTATAGCAATCAGCCCCAGCATTTT; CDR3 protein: CASGLSGQAYSNQPQHF
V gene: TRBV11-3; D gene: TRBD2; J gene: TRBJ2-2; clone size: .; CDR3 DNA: TGTGCCAGCAGCTTAGGCCTCCGGGAGGACGGGGAGCTGTTTTTT; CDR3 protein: CASSLGLREDGELFF
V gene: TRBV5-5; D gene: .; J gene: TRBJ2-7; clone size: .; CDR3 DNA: TGTGCCAGCAGCTCTACCACAGGGCCCACCGAGCAGTACTTC; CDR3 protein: CASSSTTGPTEQYF
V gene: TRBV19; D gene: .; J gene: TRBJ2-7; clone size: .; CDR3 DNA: TGTGCCAGTAGAGAAAGCGTATTCTCCTACGAGCAGTACTTC; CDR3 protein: CASRESVFSYEQYF
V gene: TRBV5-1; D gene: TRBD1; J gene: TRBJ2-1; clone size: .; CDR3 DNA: TGCGCCAGCAGCTTTACAGGTGAAGGGGGCGAGCAGTTCTTC; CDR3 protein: CASSFTGEGGEQFF
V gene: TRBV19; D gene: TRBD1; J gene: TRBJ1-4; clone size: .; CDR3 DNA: TGTGCCAGTACCCCCAACAGGGGGCTACGGGAAAAACTGTTTTTT; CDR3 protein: CASTPNRGLREKLFF
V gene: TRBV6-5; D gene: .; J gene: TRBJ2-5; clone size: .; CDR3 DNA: TGTGCCAGCAGTTACTTCCCCACAGGGACGGAGACCCAGTACTTC; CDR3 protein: CASSYFPTGTETQYF
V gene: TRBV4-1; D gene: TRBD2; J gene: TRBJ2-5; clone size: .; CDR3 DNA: TGCGCCAGCAGCCTTCCTGGCGGGGGGGTAGAGACCCAGTACTTC; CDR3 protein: CASSLPGGGVETQYF
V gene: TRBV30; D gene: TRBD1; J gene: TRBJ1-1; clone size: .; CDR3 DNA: TGTGCCTGGAGCGGACAGGGGATAGCTGAAGCTTTCTTT; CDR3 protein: CAWSGQGIAEAFF
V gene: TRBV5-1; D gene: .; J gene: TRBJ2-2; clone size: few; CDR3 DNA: TGCGCCAGCAGATATAACACCGGGGAGCTGTTTTTT; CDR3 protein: CASRYNTGELFF
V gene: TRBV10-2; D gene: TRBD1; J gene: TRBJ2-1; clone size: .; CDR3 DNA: TGCGCCAGCAGATCCGGACAGGGCCTCTACAATGAGCAGTTCTTC; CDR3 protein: CASRSGQGLYNEQFF